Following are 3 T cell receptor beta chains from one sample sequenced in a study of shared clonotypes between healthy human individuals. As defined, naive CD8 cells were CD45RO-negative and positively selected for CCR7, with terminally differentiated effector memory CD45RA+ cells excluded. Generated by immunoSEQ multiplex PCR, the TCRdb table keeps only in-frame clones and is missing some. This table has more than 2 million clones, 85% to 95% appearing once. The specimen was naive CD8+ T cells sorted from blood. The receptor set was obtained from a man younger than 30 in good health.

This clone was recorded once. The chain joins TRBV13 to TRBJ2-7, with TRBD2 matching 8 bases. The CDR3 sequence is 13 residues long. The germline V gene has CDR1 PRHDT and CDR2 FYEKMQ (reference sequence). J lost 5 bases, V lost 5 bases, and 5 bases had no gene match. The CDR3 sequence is CASSPAGGDEQYF. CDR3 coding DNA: TGTGCCAGCAGCCCCGCCGGGGGGGACGAGCAGTACTTC.

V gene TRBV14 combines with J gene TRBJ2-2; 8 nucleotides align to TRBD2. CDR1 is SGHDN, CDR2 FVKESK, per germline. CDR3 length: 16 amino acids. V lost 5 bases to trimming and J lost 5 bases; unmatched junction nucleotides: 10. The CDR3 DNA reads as TGTGCCAGCAGCGACTCCGGGACTAGTGGGACCGGGGAGCTGTTTTTT. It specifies CASSDSGTSGTGELFF.

CDR3 sequence: CASNPGPSGDEQYF. Written as DNA, the CDR3 is TGTGCCAGCAACCCGGGACCAAGCGGGGACGAGCAGTACTTC. The J gene is TRBJ2-7, the V gene TRBV6-5, with 7 bases identical to TRBD2. The junction had 11 bases not matched to a gene; V was cut back by 7 bases and J by 5 bases. Germline assignment: CDR1 MNHEY and CDR2 SVGAGI. This CDR3 has 14 residues.